The source of this TCR beta chain is a study of blood T cells in healthy people across ages. Study findings and constraints: Shifts in expanded clonotypes may have been confounded by donor CMV status, which was unknown.

As concerns this clonotype: As yet, its antigen is unknown.

The V and J ends lost 4 bases and 1 base respectively, with 13 bases between them. The CDR3 contains 15 residues. The germline gives CDR1 LGHDT, CDR2 YNNKEL (reference sequence). Each sample used at least 7 million PBMCs. Together with a sample-barcoded 5' primer, a J-beta primer mix was included in a second PCR lasting about 6 to 11 cycles. TCRdb re-called the 5' RACE reads with MiXCR, one entry per CDR3 protein. The sample consists of hundreds of thousands of distinct CDR3 sequences, around 43% of them appearing once. V is TRBV3-1 and J is TRBJ2-5; maybe TRBD1 (6 bases). This receptor was taken from a man at least 80 years old in good health. The sequencing sample was made of blood. CDR3 region: CASSPRRRGQETQYF. Written as DNA, the CDR3 is TGTGCCAGCAGCCCGAGGCGCAGGGGCCAAGAGACCCAGTACTTC.